Below, 20 T cell receptor beta chains from the same sample are listed, as sequenced in a study of blood T cell repertoires in COVID-19. Profiling relied on immunoSEQ multiplex PCR, and the TCRdb table lists in-frame clones only, not all of them. The table shows more than 120,000 clones, with roughly 87% occurring only once. Specimen: peripheral blood. The receptors were sampled from a human donor in a cohort sampled during active COVID-19.

The V and J genes are TRBV2 and TRBJ1-3, with D possibly TRBD1 on 6 matching bases. This CDR3 contains 17 residues. The germline gives CDR1 SNHLY, CDR2 FYNNEI. The ends were cut back, 6 bases at V and 0 bases at J, with 18 bases in the middle. The CDR3 DNA reads as TGTGCCAGCAGCAACCCCGTGGTGGGGGCCTCTGGAAACACCATATATTTT. The encoded protein is CASSNPVVGASGNTIYF.

The genes are TRBV19 and TRBJ2-1; D is possibly TRBD2 (5 bases). This CDR3 region has 13 residues. V was shortened by 6 bases and J by 4 bases, with 10 bases between the two germline ends. CDR1 is LNHDA and CDR2 is SQIVND in the germline V gene (reference sequence). This chain's CDR3 is CASRTGLYNEQFF. For the CDR3, the DNA is TGTGCCAGTAGAACTGGACTGTACAATGAGCAGTTCTTC.

The chain uses TRBV11-2 and TRBJ1-5, with 7 bases matching TRBD1. In germline, CDR1 is SGHAT, CDR2 FQNNGV. After removal of 5 bases from V and 4 bases from J, the junction contained 5 bases not matched to a gene. The length of the CDR3 is 14 residues. The CDR3 DNA reads TGTGCCAGCAGCAGGGCCAGGGGGAATCAGCCCCAGCATTTT. It codes for CASSRARGNQPQHF.

This sequence joins TRBV9 and TRBJ2-1, with D tentatively TRBD1 (6 bases). Germline values: CDR1 SGDLS, CDR2 YYNGEE. The CDR3 extends over 13 amino acids. V dropped 3 bases and J dropped 6 bases, with 10 bases sitting between them. CDR3: CASSEDSPNEQFF. Here the CDR3 DNA reads TGTGCCAGCAGCGAGGACAGCCCCAATGAGCAGTTCTTC.

V is TRBV5-6 and J is TRBJ2-7; 7 nucleotides match TRBD1. Germline V gene data show CDR1 as SGHDT and CDR2 as YYEEEE. V trimming: 4 bases; J trimming: 8 bases; junction bases outside the gene matches: 6. The CDR3 covers 12 residues. The CDR3 reads CASSLRQGQQYF. The CDR3 region has the DNA TGTGCCAGCAGCCTGCGACAGGGTCAGCAGTACTTC.

The gene calls are TRBV7-9 and TRBJ2-3; weak D call: TRBD2 (6 bases). The germline V gene has CDR1 SEHNR and CDR2 FQNEAQ (reference sequence). Trimming took off 3 bases at V and 0 bases at J, with 7 bases between the two ends. This CDR3 is 14 amino acids long. The CDR3 sequence: CASSFRGSTDTQYF. The CDR3, as DNA: TGTGCCAGCAGCTTTCGGGGGAGCACAGATACGCAGTATTTT.

The chain couples TRBV11-2 to TRBJ2-7; D is unclear. CDR3 length equals 11 residues. The germline gives CDR1 SGHAT, CDR2 FQNNGV. V gave up 4 bases and J gave up 7 bases, with 8 bases separating them. The CDR3 reads CASSSGWEQYF. CDR3 bases: TGTGCCAGCAGCTCAGGTTGGGAGCAGTACTTC.

This chain connects TRBV19 to TRBJ2-5; TRBD1 matches at 8 bases. The CDR3 sequence is 13 residues long. After removal of 5 bases from V and 8 bases from J, the junction contained 7 bases not matched to a gene. Germline CDR1 LNHDA, CDR2 SQIVND (reference sequence). The CDR3 region is CASSQDREGTQYF. The DNA for the CDR3 is TGTGCCAGTAGTCAGGACAGGGAAGGAACCCAGTACTTC.

The V and J genes are TRBV5-6 and TRBJ2-3, with D unclear. This CDR3 comprises 16 residues. CDR1 is SGHDT, CDR2 YYEEEE, per germline. The ends were cut back, 1 base at V and 2 bases at J, with 14 bases in the middle. The CDR3 DNA reads TGTGCCAGCAGCTTGTGGTCTCTCGGTACCACAGATACGCAGTATTTT. This gives the protein CASSLWSLGTTDTQYF.

This rearrangement joins TRBV7-3 to TRBJ1-2; D remains unclear. Looked up from germline, CDR1 is SGHTA and CDR2 is FQGTGA. The CDR3 totals 13 residues. Trimming cost V 3 bases and J 7 bases, with 12 bases left between them. The chain's CDR3 is CASSFGREGGYTF. The CDR3 nucleotides read TGTGCCAGCAGCTTTGGAAGGGAGGGTGGCTACACCTTC.

The rearrangement links TRBV7-8 to TRBJ1-3; D call uncertain. This CDR3 comprises 15 residues. The germline gives CDR1 SGHVS, CDR2 FQNEAQ. Trimming stripped 6 bases from V and 0 bases from J, with 12 bases between. Here the CDR3 DNA reads TGTGCCAGCAGAAGCGGAGTACTCTCTGGAAACACCATATATTTT. Translation: CASRSGVLSGNTIYF.

The CDR3, as DNA: TGTGCCAGCATCTTCCGGGGGGGCAGCTATGGCTACACCTTC. Its translation is CASIFRGGSYGYTF. This chain joins TRBV6-5 and TRBJ1-2; a weak D match, TRBD1 (6 bases). The length of the CDR3 is 14 residues. V was cut by 7 bases and J by 4 bases, with 16 bases left in between. Germline CDR1 MNHEY, CDR2 SVGAGI.

This chain connects TRBV5-1 to TRBJ1-2, with D possibly TRBD1 on 5 matching bases. The CDR3 runs to 14 residues. Trimming removed 0 bases from V and 8 bases from J, with 14 bases in between. Germline V lookup: CDR1 SGHRS, CDR2 YFSETQ. CDR3 sequence reads: CASSLEAGPGGYTF. CDR3 DNA: TGCGCCAGCAGCTTGGAGGCAGGGCCAGGAGGCTACACCTTC. Drawing the rest from reference TRBV5-1 and TRBJ1-2, the complete variable domain is KAGVTQTPRYLIKTRGQQVTLSCSPISGHRSVSWYQQTPGQGLQFLFEYFSETQRNKGNFPGRFSGRQFSNSRSEMNVSTLELGDSALYLCASSLEAGPGGYTFGSGTRLTVV.

The genes are TRBV5-6 and TRBJ2-1; TRBD2 aligns across 8 bases. This CDR3 comprises 16 residues. The junction had 14 bases not matched to a gene; V was cut back by 4 bases and J by 8 bases. Per the germline V gene, CDR1 is SGHDT and CDR2 is YYEEEE. In DNA form, the CDR3 reads TGTGCCAGCAGCATTGTTAGCGGGGTGAACTTCGATGAGCAGTTCTTC. Translating gives CASSIVSGVNFDEQFF.

The chain carries TRBV18 and TRBJ1-2; possibly TRBD1 for D (5 bases). The length of the CDR3 is 15 residues. Per the germline V gene, CDR1 is KGHSH and CDR2 is LQKENI. Trimming left V 3 bases short and J 2 bases short, with 13 bases between. Here the CDR3 reads CASSPSGGSNYGYTF. Here the CDR3 DNA reads TGTGCCAGCTCACCCTCCGGGGGGAGCAACTATGGCTACACCTTC.

In nucleotides, the CDR3 is TGTGCCAGTACGCCTAACGAACTCCGGACAGGCCAAAATGAGCAGTTCTTC. Translation gives CASTPNELRTGQNEQFF. The chain combines TRBV19 with TRBJ2-1, with 7 bases identical to TRBD1. Germline CDR1 reads LNHDA; CDR2 reads SQIVND (reference sequence). Germline trimming cut 7 bases from V and 7 bases from J; bases unmatched to any gene: 19. The CDR3 has 17 amino acids.

This clone was recorded a few times. The CDR3 DNA reads TGTGCCAGCAGTAGCGGGGGGGCCACCGGGGAGCTGTTTTTT. It yields the protein CASSSGGATGELFF. This sequence joins TRBV6-2 or TRBV6-3 and TRBJ2-2; the match to TRBD2 covers 10 bases. The length of the CDR3 is 14 residues. From germline, CDR1 is MNHEY and CDR2 SVGEGT. V dropped 5 bases and J dropped 4; count of bases not matched to a gene: 1.

The chain recombines TRBV2 with TRBJ2-2; D is ambiguous. CDR3 length: 14 amino acids. Germline lookup yields CDR1 SNHLY and CDR2 FYNNEI. V lost 2 bases, J lost 6 bases, and 10 bases lay in between. DNA of the CDR3: TGTGCCAGCAGTGAACGGTTATCGGCCGGGGAGCTGTTTTTT. Residues: CASSERLSAGELFF.

This clone was picked up a small number of times. The chain employs TRBV6-6 and TRBJ1-2; TRBD1 might be the D (6 bases). This CDR3 has 15 residues. V gave up 2 bases and J gave up 3 bases, with 13 bases separating them. Germline V gene lookup returns CDR1 MNHNY and CDR2 SVGAGI (reference sequence). CDR3 coding DNA: TGTGCCAGCAGTTACCCGGCAGGGGTGGACTATGGCTACACCTTC. It encodes CASSYPAGVDYGYTF.

The chain employs TRBV11-2 and TRBJ2-2; D not resolved. In germline, CDR1 is SGHAT, CDR2 FQNNGV. The V gene lost 2 bases and the J gene lost 1 base, with 5 bases spanning the gap. CDR3 size: 14 residues. The CDR3 loop is CASSLLRNTGELFF. CDR3 nucleotides: TGTGCCAGCAGCTTATTGCGGAACACCGGGGAGCTGTTTTTT.